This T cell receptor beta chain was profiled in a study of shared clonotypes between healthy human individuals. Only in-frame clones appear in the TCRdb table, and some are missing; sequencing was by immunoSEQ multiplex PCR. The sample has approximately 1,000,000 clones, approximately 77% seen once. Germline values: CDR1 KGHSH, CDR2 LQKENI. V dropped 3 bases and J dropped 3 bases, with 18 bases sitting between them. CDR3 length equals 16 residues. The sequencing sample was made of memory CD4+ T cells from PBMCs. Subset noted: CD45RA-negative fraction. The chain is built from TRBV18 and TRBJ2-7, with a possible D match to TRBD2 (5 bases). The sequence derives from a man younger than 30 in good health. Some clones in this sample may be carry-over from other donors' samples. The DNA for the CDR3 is TGTGCCAGCTCACCTACCCCAACACCCGAGGGCTACGAGCAGTACTTC. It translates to CASSPTPTPEGYEQYF. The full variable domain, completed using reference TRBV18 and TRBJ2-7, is NAGVMQNPRHLVRRRGQEARLRCSPMKGHSHVYWYRQLPEEGLKFMVYLQKENIIDESGMPKERFSAEFPKEGPSILRIQQVVRGDSAAYFCASSPTPTPEGYEQYFGPGTRLTVT.